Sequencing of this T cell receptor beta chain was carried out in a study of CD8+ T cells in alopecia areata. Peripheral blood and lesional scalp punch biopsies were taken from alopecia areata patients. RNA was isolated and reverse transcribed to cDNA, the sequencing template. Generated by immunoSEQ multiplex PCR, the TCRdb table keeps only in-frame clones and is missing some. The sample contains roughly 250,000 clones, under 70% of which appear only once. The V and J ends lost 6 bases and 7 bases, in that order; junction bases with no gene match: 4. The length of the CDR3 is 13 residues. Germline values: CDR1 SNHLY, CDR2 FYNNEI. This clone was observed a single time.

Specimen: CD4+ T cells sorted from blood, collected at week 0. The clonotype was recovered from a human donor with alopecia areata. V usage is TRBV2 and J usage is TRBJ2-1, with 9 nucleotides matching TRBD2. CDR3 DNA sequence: TGTGCCAGCAGGCTGGGACTAGCTAATGAGCAGTTCTTC. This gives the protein CASRLGLANEQFF.